This TCR beta chain was obtained from a study of T cell repertoires in cytomegalovirus infection. TCRdb re-analysed the reads in MiXCR, keeping a single row per CDR3 protein. This repertoire shows fewer than 300,000 distinct CDR3 sequences, roughly a quarter found once; its top ten account for roughly 14%. The CDR3 is 14 amino acids. The V end was cut by 4 bases, the J end by 5 bases, with 14 bases between. Germline CDR1 reads SGHAT; CDR2 reads FQNNGV. This TCR derives from a human donor in good health (CMV status not recorded). Some clones in this sample may be carry-over from other donors' samples. The sequenced sample was PBMCs. The genes are TRBV11-2 and TRBJ2-5; D remains ambiguous. The CDR3 loop reads CASSSEPPSETQYF. The CDR3 DNA reads TGTGCCAGCAGCTCAGAGCCACCGTCGGAGACCCAGTACTTC.